This T cell receptor beta chain was profiled in a study of blood T cell repertoires in COVID-19. Study summary: Material from acute and convalescent COVID-19 was sourced from the United States, Italy and Spain. T cells, B-cell-depleted T cells, or PBMCs provided the cDNA or gDNA that served as material.

The trim removed 3 bases at V and 7 bases at J, leaving 6 bases unmatched. This CDR3 is built from 14 residues. CDR1 is LGHNA, CDR2 YSLEER, per germline. Patients of the Seattle cohort, enrolled during active infection, were followed longitudinally. The data were produced by immunoSEQ multiplex PCR, yet TCRdb's version contains in-frame clones alone and is incomplete. Of tens of thousands of clones listed, roughly 89% are singletons. This TCR was recovered from a woman aged 60-75 years with COVID-19, enrolled during active disease. The sequencing input was peripheral blood. The rearrangement joins TRBV4-3 to TRBJ1-2, with 9 bases that match TRBD1. CDR3 coding DNA: TGCGCCAGCAGCCACCGGGACAGGGAGGGTGGCTACACCTTC. Its translation: CASSHRDREGGYTF.